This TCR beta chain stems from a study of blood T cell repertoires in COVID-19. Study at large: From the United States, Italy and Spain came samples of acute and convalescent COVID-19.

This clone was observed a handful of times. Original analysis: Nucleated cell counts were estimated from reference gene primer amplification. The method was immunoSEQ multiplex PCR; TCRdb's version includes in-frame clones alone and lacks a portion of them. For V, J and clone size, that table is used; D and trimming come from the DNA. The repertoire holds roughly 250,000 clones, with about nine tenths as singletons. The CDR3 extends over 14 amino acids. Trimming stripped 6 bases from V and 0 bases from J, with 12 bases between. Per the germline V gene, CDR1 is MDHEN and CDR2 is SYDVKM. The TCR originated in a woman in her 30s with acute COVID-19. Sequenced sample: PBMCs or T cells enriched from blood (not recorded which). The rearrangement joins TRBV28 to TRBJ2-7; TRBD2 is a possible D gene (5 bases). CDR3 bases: TGTGCCAGCAGAACCGGGAAAAGCTCCTACGAGCAGTACTTC. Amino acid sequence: CASRTGKSSYEQYF. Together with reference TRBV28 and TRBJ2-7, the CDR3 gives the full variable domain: DVKVTQSSRYLVKRTGEKVFLECVQDMDHENMFWYRQDPGLGLRLIYFSYDVKMKEKGDIPEGYSVSREKKERFSLILESASTNQTSMYLCASRTGKSSYEQYFGPGTRLTVT.